This T cell receptor (beta chain) was obtained from a study of response to subunit inactivated influenza vaccine. Each CDR3 protein gets one entry after TCRdb re-called the RT-PCR reads with MiXCR. The repertoire includes around 480,000 distinct CDR3 sequences, roughly 11% of them detected once, and approximately 12% sits in the top ten. This clonotype was observed a few times. The material sequenced was PBMCs from blood, taken more than 35 days after vaccination. This sequence originates from a man aged 45-65 years who received an inactivated influenza vaccine.

The CDR3 loop reads CASSLTLQGNTEAFF. CDR3 bases: TGTGCCAGCAGCCTAACTTTACAGGGTAACACTGAAGCTTTCTTT. The V call is TRBV12-3 or TRBV12-4, the J call TRBJ1-1, with a weak D call TRBD1 (6 bases). V lost 6 bases and J lost 2, with 16 bases in between. This CDR3 comprises 15 residues.